This T cell receptor beta chain was documented in a study of blood T cell repertoires in COVID-19 (TCRdb year 2020). Turning to the overall study: Samples covering the acute and convalescent phases of COVID-19 were provided by collaborators in the United States, Italy and Spain. The material from the prospective study consisted of cDNA or gDNA derived from T cells, B-cell-depleted T cells, or PBMCs. Subjects who had been exposed to COVID-19, were actively infected with it, or had recovered from it provided the deeply sampled blood TCRbeta repertoires that made up the dataset. The repertoires were made available in a free public database intended to serve as a resource for research on the immune response to SARS-CoV-2. Samples were obtained from the ongoing ImmuneRACE study (first 160 participants) and from about 1,300 subjects provided by 6 global collaborators. Sample metadata almost always included a de-identified subject ID, COVID-19 status, age in years and sex. Where HLA class I and class II types were available, the types were taken from metadata supplied by the sample provider, not from assay-based typing.

Overall study outcomes, separate from this receptor: The amount of clinical and demographic metadata varied by source and participant and was provided uncurated.

On this clone itself: The antigen it binds to is not known. Per-base quality was not reported, and no clone a single base away is much larger than it.

TCRbeta CDR3 regions were amplified from genomic DNA using the immunoSEQ Assay, a bias-controlled multiplex PCR. Under the source paper's analysis protocol: Within the assay, amplification of reference gene primers was used to estimate how many nucleated cells each sample contained. To quantify the absolute abundance of each unique TCRbeta CDR3 rearrangement, sequence reads were collapsed and filtered. For each sample, productive Simpson clonality was calculated by taking the square root of Simpson's diversity index across productive rearrangements. TCRdb holds this immuneACCESS table with in-frame rearrangements only. Some clones are missing; in checked studies, unresolved V genes explain under half, and the rest has no known cause. V and J calls and clone size come straight from that table; D and trimming were deduced from the DNA. The sample yields roughly 200,000 clones; under 85% were counted once. The ten largest clones take up 7.8% of the sample.

The CDR3 covers 14 residues, taking in both the cysteine and the phenylalanine. Only the CDR3 region is kept as DNA, spanning 42 bases read in frame from base 1. Compared with germline, V lacks 6 bases and J lacks 2 bases; bases without a gene match: 6. CDR1 and CDR2 are drawn from the germline V gene (reference sequence): LNHDA, SQIVND. At one collaborating source in Seattle, patients were enrolled during active infection and were followed longitudinally through the course of disease. The collaborating institutions used their own protocols to collect whole blood in K2EDTA tubes. Collaborator samples were shipped for TCRbeta analysis as frozen whole blood, isolated PBMCs, or DNA extracted from either sample type.

The chain was built from TRBV19 and TRBJ1-2; the central 7 bases match TRBD1. This sequence originates from a woman of 80 years or more with COVID-19, enrolled during active disease. Input material: peripheral blood. The DNA sequence follows: TGTGCCAGTAGACCCCCACAGGGGAACTATGGCTACACCTTC. Its protein reads: CASRPPQGNYGYTF.